Each of the 28 T cell receptor beta chains below was sequenced from the same sample in a study of blood T cell repertoires in COVID-19. Profiled with immunoSEQ multiplex PCR; TCRdb holds only in-frame clones, not every one. The sample gives roughly 270,000 clones, 85% of which show up once; about 2.3% is in the top ten. The sequenced material came from PBMCs or T cells enriched from blood (not recorded which). These receptors were obtained from a woman aged 50 to 60 who had recovered from COVID-19.

This rearrangement joins TRBV7-9 to TRBJ2-7; 7 bases match TRBD1. The CDR3 is made up of 13 amino acids. The V and J ends lost 2 bases and 6 bases, in that order; junction bases with no gene match: 4. Germline CDR1 reads SEHNR; CDR2 reads FQNEAQ (reference sequence). In DNA, the CDR3 is TGTGCCAGCAGCTTACTGACAGGGAGCGAGCAGTACTTC. This codes for CASSLLTGSEQYF.

The chain carries TRBV24-1 and TRBJ1-2, with 9 positions matching TRBD1. Germline-derived CDR1 and CDR2 are KGHDR and SFDVKD. J gave up 6 bases and V 10 bases, and 11 bases lay outside the gene matches. This CDR3 region has 14 residues. CDR3 loop: CATHPGGTGNGYTF. DNA for the CDR3: TGTGCCACACATCCCGGGGGGACAGGGAATGGCTACACCTTC.

The chain is built from TRBV6-5 and TRBJ2-2, with 9 bases aligning to TRBD1. The length of the CDR3 is 16 residues. Germline values: CDR1 MNHEY, CDR2 SVGAGI. Trimming removed 4 bases from V and 6 bases from J; junction bases left unmatched: 9. CDR3 DNA: TGTGCCAGCAGTTTTCTCGGGACAGGGCTTCCCGGGGAGCTGTTTTTT. It specifies CASSFLGTGLPGELFF.

V gene TRBV30 combines with J gene TRBJ1-2; the D gene is possibly TRBD1 (6 bases). Germline loops: CDR1 GTSNPN, CDR2 SVGIG (reference sequence). The V gene lost 2 bases and the J gene lost 4 bases, with 17 bases spanning the gap. The CDR3 has 15 residues. CDR3 bases: TGTGCCTGGAGTTATGTCGGGGGGCGCGGCTATGGCTACACCTTC. Encoded protein: CAWSYVGGRGYGYTF.

The J gene is TRBJ1-3, the V gene TRBV30; D perhaps matches TRBD1 (6 bases). The V gene lost 0 bases and the J gene lost 12 bases, with 12 bases spanning the gap. The CDR3 is 12 amino acids. The germline V gene has CDR1 GTSNPN and CDR2 SVGIG (reference sequence). The CDR3 DNA reads as TGTGCCTGGAGTGTAGGGACACCACGCATATATTTT. This codes for CAWSVGTPRIYF.

CDR3 sequence: CASSDSSFGGQPQHF. The CDR3 nucleotides are TGTGCCAGCAGTGATTCTAGTTTTGGCGGTCAGCCCCAGCATTTT. This chain connects TRBV6-1 to TRBJ1-5; D is ambiguous. V was trimmed by 3 bases and J by 6 bases, leaving 15 bases between them. The CDR3 loop spans 15 amino acids. Germline lookup yields CDR1 MNHNS and CDR2 SASEGT.

This sequence joins TRBV28 and TRBJ1-2; a possible D gene is TRBD1 (6 bases). The CDR3 has 13 residues. V was cut by 7 bases and J by 3 bases, with 12 bases left in between. The germline CDR1 and CDR2 sequences are MDHEN and SYDVKM. The CDR3 nucleotides read TGTGCCAGCACCGAAGGGGGGGACTATGGCTACACCTTC. Translation: CASTEGGDYGYTF.

This chain links TRBV25-1 with TRBJ2-7; D is unresolved. Germline assignment: CDR1 MGHDK and CDR2 SYGVNS. The CDR3 is made up of 14 amino acids. Deletions cut 1 base from V and 2 bases from J, with 9 bases between. CDR3 nucleotide sequence: TGTGCCAGCAGTGAATCGGTGATTCCCTACGAGCAGTACTTC. It is translated as CASSESVIPYEQYF.

The chain employs TRBV10-2 and TRBJ2-7, with 7 positions matching TRBD1. Trimming cost V 3 bases and J 4 bases; bases outside gene matches: 3. Per germline, CDR1 WSHSY and CDR2 SAAADI. The CDR3 sequence is 13 residues long. CDR3 nucleotide sequence: TGCGCCAGCAGTGACAGCAGGGGGTACGAGCAGTACTTC. Protein product: CASSDSRGYEQYF.

The V gene is TRBV5-1, the J gene TRBJ2-5, with D tentatively TRBD1 (7 bases). This CDR3 is 16 amino acids long. Germline V gene lookup returns CDR1 SGHRS and CDR2 YFSETQ. V lost 4 bases, J lost 2 bases, and 18 bases lay in between. CDR3 coding DNA: TGCGCCAGCAGCATGGAGGGACAGCGACTTCAAGAGACCCAGTACTTC. Translation gives CASSMEGQRLQETQYF.

The chain couples TRBV29-1 to TRBJ2-1, with 12 bases matching TRBD1. V gave up 8 bases and J gave up 7 bases; unmatched junction bases: 6. The CDR3 is made up of 13 amino acids. Per germline, CDR1 SQVTM and CDR2 ANQGSEA. CDR3 nucleotides: TGCAGCAGCGGGACAGGGGGCTGGAATGAGCAGTTCTTC. Amino acid sequence: CSSGTGGWNEQFF.

This chain connects TRBV2 to TRBJ2-7; D remains unclear. The germline gives CDR1 SNHLY, CDR2 FYNNEI. V was shortened by 7 bases and J by 4 bases, with 11 bases between the two germline ends. The CDR3 runs to 12 residues. The CDR3 is CASMSYHYEQYF. CDR3 coding DNA: TGTGCCAGCATGAGCTACCATTACGAGCAGTACTTC.

This rearrangement joins TRBV16 to TRBJ2-7; D not certain. V was clipped by 6 bases and J by 3 bases, with 21 bases between them. This CDR3 is built from 16 residues. Germline-derived CDR1 and CDR2 are KGHSY and FQNENV. The CDR3 region has the DNA TGTGCCAGCAGACCTTCGACCGACACCTTTCTCTACGAGCAGTACTTC. Encoded protein: CASRPSTDTFLYEQYF.

The rearrangement joins TRBV9 to TRBJ1-2, with TRBD1 matching over 7 bases. Germline assignment: CDR1 SGDLS and CDR2 YYNGEE. This CDR3 comprises 13 residues. J lost 8 bases, V lost 3 bases, and 7 bases had no gene match. The CDR3 DNA reads TGTGCCAGCAGCGAGACAGGGTTGGGGGGCTACACCTTC. Translated, it gives CASSETGLGGYTF.

This clone was counted once. The V and J genes are TRBV11-2 and TRBJ2-7; D unclear. This CDR3 is 12 amino acids long. CDR1 and CDR2 (germline): SGHAT, FQNNGV. V lost 5 bases and J lost 5, with 10 bases in between. CDR3 sequence: CASSPNMDEQYF. CDR3 DNA sequence: TGTGCCAGCAGCCCCAACATGGACGAGCAGTACTTC.

There are a few counts of this clone. The same CDR3 also results from other DNA sequences found in this sample. V usage is TRBV18 and J usage is TRBJ1-5; the D gene is possibly TRBD1 (6 bases). The CDR3 covers 13 residues. CDR1 and CDR2 (germline): KGHSH, LQKENI. Trimming removed 3 bases at V and 4 bases at J, with 7 bases between. In nucleotides, the CDR3 is TGTGCCAGCTCACCGGACAGAAATCAGCCCCAGCATTTT. Its translation is CASSPDRNQPQHF.

This clone was recorded once. The CDR3 loop is CASSRLTLGETQYF. CDR3 nucleotide sequence: TGCGCCAGCAGCCGTCTTACGCTGGGCGAGACCCAGTACTTC. V and J are TRBV5-1 and TRBJ2-5, with D hard to call. The CDR3 contains 14 residues. The V gene lost 4 bases and the J gene lost 5 bases, with 15 bases spanning the gap. CDR1 and CDR2 from the germline V gene are SGHRS and YFSETQ.

The chain employs TRBV18 and TRBJ2-2; a weak D match, TRBD1 (6 bases). Germline CDR1 reads KGHSH; CDR2 reads LQKENI. Trimming left V 3 bases short and J 0 bases short, with 14 bases between. CDR3 length: 17 residues. CDR3 nucleotide sequence: TGTGCCAGCTCACCGGACAGCAGTAGGACGAACACCGGGGAGCTGTTTTTT. Translation gives CASSPDSSRTNTGELFF.

A few counts support this clone. The chain couples TRBV14 to TRBJ1-1; 8 bases are shared with TRBD1. The CDR3 sequence is 14 residues long. Losses at the gene ends were 2 bases for V and 6 bases for J; bases not matched to a gene: 5. The germline V gene has CDR1 SGHDN and CDR2 FVKESK. CDR3 region: CASSQKDRVAEAFF. The CDR3 DNA follows: TGTGCCAGCAGCCAAAAGGACAGGGTTGCTGAAGCTTTCTTT. The full variable domain, in which reference TRBV14 and TRBJ1-1 provide the parts outside the CDR3, is EAGVTQFPSHSVIEKGQTVTLRCDPISGHDNLYWYRRVMGKEIKFLLHFVKESKQDESGMPNNRFLAERTGGTYSTLKVQPAELEDSGVYFCASSQKDRVAEAFFGQGTRLTVV.

The chain employs TRBV28 and TRBJ1-5, with D unclear. Germline V gives CDR1 MDHEN, CDR2 SYDVKM. The germline V and J ends were trimmed by 6 bases and 4 bases, with 7 bases remaining between them. The CDR3 consists of 12 residues. The CDR3 loop reads CASSPGNQPQHF. CDR3 coding DNA: TGTGCCAGCAGCCCGGGGAATCAGCCCCAGCATTTT.

The V call is TRBV3-1 (or the pseudogene TRBV3-2), the J call TRBJ2-7; TRBD1 matches 7 bases. This CDR3 spans 14 amino acids. Unmatched junction bases numbered 5, after V lost 4 bases and J lost 2 bases. Germline CDR1 LGHDT, CDR2 YNNKEL (reference sequence). The CDR3 coding sequence is TGTGCCAGCAGCCGACAGGGTGGGACCTACGAGCAGTACTTC. Translated: CASSRQGGTYEQYF.

The chain joins TRBV29-1 to TRBJ1-1; 8 bases line up with TRBD1. Trimming removed 7 bases from V and 1 base from J; junction bases left unmatched: 14. This CDR3 has 16 amino acids. Germline V gene sequence: CDR1 SQVTM, CDR2 ANQGSEA. The CDR3 nucleotides are TGCAGCGCTCGGACAGGGCGCTTCGGAAGGAACACTGAAGCTTTCTTT. Amino acids: CSARTGRFGRNTEAFF.

The J gene is TRBJ2-3, the V gene TRBV19; 7 bases agree with TRBD2. The CDR3 has 16 residues. The V and J ends lost 0 bases and 0 bases, in that order; junction bases with no gene match: 3. The germline V gene has CDR1 LNHDA and CDR2 SQIVND (reference sequence). The CDR3 nucleotides are TGTGCCAGTAGTATAGAAGGGACTACTAGCACAGATACGCAGTATTTT. Translated: CASSIEGTTSTDTQYF.

The V gene is TRBV6-5, the J gene TRBJ1-1; D not resolved. Germline-derived CDR1 and CDR2 are MNHEY and SVGAGI. The V end was cut by 4 bases, the J end by 7 bases, with 13 bases between. There are 13 residues in the CDR3. CDR3 DNA: TGTGCCAGCAGTTTCACCGGGGTTGGTGAAGCTTTCTTT. It is translated as CASSFTGVGEAFF.

The chain has TRBV5-1 and TRBJ2-7; TRBD1 is a possible D gene (6 bases). Germline CDR1 is SGHRS and CDR2 is YFSETQ. Trimming left V 2 bases short and J 7 bases short, with 16 bases between. The CDR3 is made up of 14 amino acids. This CDR3 reads CASSFRDMGREQYF. In DNA form, the CDR3 reads TGCGCCAGCAGCTTCCGGGACATGGGCAGGGAGCAGTACTTC. The variable domain in full, completed from reference TRBV5-1 and TRBJ2-7, reads KAGVTQTPRYLIKTRGQQVTLSCSPISGHRSVSWYQQTPGQGLQFLFEYFSETQRNKGNFPGRFSGRQFSNSRSEMNVSTLELGDSALYLCASSFRDMGREQYFGPGTRLTVT.

The CDR3, as DNA: TGTGCCAGCAGCTTGGGACAGGGAGGAGGTGAAGCTTTCTTT. It translates to CASSLGQGGGEAFF. The chain employs TRBV11-2 and TRBJ1-1; TRBD1 matches at 9 bases. Germline V lookup: CDR1 SGHAT, CDR2 FQNNGV. The V and J ends lost 3 bases and 7 bases, in that order; junction bases with no gene match: 6. CDR3 length: 14 residues.

DNA of the CDR3: TGTGCCAGCAGTTACTCGGACAGGGATAATTCACCCCTCCACTTT. Amino acid sequence: CASSYSDRDNSPLHF. The gene calls are TRBV6-6 and TRBJ1-6, with TRBD1 matching 8 bases. The CDR3 sequence is 15 residues long. V shed 0 bases, J shed 5 bases, and the junction held 0 bases outside the gene matches. The germline V gene encodes CDR1 MNHNY and CDR2 SVGAGI (reference sequence).

This clone was picked up many times. The chain combines TRBV6-5 with TRBJ1-1, with 12 bases identical to TRBD1. V shed 10 bases, J shed 1 base, and the junction held 4 bases outside the gene matches. Germline loops: CDR1 MNHEY, CDR2 SVGAGI. This CDR3 contains 14 residues. The CDR3 reads CATGQGAENTEAFF. The CDR3 DNA follows: TGTGCCACGGGACAGGGGGCCGAGAACACTGAAGCTTTCTTT.